This TCR beta chain was retrieved from a study of cytomegalovirus exposure and HLA in healthy donors. Note on this clone: The antigen remains unidentified.

Whole-study results and caveats: Specific recognition of CMV antigens was confirmed in vitro for a few chains (all CMV-associated). A cluster of highly shared sequence variants was likely a sequencing artifact. A later analysis by the authors found several of the most significant clusters apparently linked to common viral pathogens.

The V gene's germline CDR1 is MNHEY and CDR2 SMNVEV (reference sequence). The V gene end was trimmed by 5 bases and the J gene end by 4 bases; junction bases not matched to a gene: 4. The CDR3 covers 13 residues. Each donor's status was that of a healthy bone marrow donor. The study ran its PCR with 60 Vbeta and 13 Jbeta primers. Data came from immunoSEQ multiplex PCR; TCRdb stores just in-frame clones and leaves some out. The repertoire holds 130,000 to 150,000 clones, roughly three quarters seen once, with under 5.5% in the top ten. This TCR derives from a woman aged 45-59 years in good health and CMV-seronegative. Specimen: PBMCs. The chain uses TRBV27 and TRBJ2-5, with TRBD1 identical over 7 bases. The CDR3 sequence: CASSRRQGETQYF. CDR3 nucleotide sequence: TGTGCCAGCAGTCGCCGACAGGGAGAGACCCAGTACTTC.